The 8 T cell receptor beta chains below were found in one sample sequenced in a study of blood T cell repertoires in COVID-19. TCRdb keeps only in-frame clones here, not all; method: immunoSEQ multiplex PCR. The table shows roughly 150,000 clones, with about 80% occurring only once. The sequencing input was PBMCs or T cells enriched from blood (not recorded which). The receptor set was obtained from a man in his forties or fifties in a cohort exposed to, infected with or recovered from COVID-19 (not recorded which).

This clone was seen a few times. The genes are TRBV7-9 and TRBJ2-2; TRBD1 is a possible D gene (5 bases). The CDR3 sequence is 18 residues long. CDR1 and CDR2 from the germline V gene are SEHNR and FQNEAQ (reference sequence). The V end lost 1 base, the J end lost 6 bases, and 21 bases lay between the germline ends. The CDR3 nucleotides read TGTGCCAGCAGCTTAGTGGGGCTTGGGCGACCGCTTCCCGGGGAGCTGTTTTTT. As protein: CASSLVGLGRPLPGELFF.

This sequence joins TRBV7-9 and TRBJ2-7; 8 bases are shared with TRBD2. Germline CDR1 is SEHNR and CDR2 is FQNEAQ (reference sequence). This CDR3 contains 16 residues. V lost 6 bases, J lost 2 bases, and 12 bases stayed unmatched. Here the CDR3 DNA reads TGTGCCAGCAGTCCGCCGGGACTAGGGGCCCCCTACGAGCAGTACTTC. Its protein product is CASSPPGLGAPYEQYF.

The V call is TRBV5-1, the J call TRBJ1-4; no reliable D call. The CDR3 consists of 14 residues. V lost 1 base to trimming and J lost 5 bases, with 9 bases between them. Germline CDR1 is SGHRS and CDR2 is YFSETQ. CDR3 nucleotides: TGCGCCAGCAGCTTGATGCCGGGAAATGAAAAACTGTTTTTT. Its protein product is CASSLMPGNEKLFF.

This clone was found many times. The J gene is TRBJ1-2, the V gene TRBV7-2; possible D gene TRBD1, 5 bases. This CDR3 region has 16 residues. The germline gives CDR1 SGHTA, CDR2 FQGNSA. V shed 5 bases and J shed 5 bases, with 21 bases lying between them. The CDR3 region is CASSRGGSGRAYGYTF. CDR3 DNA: TGTGCCAGCAGCCGCGGGGGTTCCGGGCGGGCATATGGCTACACCTTC.

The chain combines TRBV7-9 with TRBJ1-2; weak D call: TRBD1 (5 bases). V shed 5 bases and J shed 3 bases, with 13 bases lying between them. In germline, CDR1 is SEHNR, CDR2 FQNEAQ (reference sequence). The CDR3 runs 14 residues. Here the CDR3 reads CASSRPGWDYGYTF. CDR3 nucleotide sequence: TGTGCCAGCAGCCGTCCAGGGTGGGACTATGGCTACACCTTC. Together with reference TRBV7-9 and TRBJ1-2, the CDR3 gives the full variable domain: DTGVSQNPRHKITKRGQNVTFRCDPISEHNRLYWYRQTLGQGPEFLTYFQNEAQLEKSRLLSDRFSAERPKGSFSTLEIQRTEQGDSAMYLCASSRPGWDYGYTFGSGTRLTVV.

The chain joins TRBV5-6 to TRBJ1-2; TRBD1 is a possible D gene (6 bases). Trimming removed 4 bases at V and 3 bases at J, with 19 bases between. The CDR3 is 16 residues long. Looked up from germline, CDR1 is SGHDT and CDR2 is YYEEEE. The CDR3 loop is CASSLVSSGAHYGYTF. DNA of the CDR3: TGTGCCAGCAGCCTAGTCTCCTCAGGGGCCCACTATGGCTACACCTTC.

The chain's CDR3 is CASSRHSGTYEQYF. DNA for the CDR3: TGTGCCAGCAGCCGACACTCAGGGACCTACGAGCAGTACTTC. The gene calls are TRBV6-5 and TRBJ2-7; possible D gene TRBD1, 5 bases. V lost 6 bases and J lost 2, with 14 bases in between. This CDR3 has 14 residues. CDR1 MNHEY and CDR2 SVGAGI come from the germline V gene.

The CDR3 loop reads CASSPRRGSGTEAFF. CDR3 DNA: TGTGCCAGCAGCCCTCGACGGGGGAGTGGTACTGAAGCTTTCTTT. The genes are TRBV7-2 and TRBJ1-1; weak D call: TRBD1 (5 bases). Between the trimmed V and J ends, which lost 5 bases and 5 bases, there was a span of 18 bases. This CDR3 has 15 amino acids. CDR1 is SGHTA and CDR2 is FQGNSA in the germline V gene.